This TCR beta chain appears in the sequencing data of a study of human T cells and chemical hapten exposure. Study-level results: Donors in the study had alopecia, meaning their immune response may differ from healthy people's.

This clonotype came up many times. What it binds is not known. TCRdb independently ran MiXCR on the RACE reads; one entry per CDR3 protein. This table has 50,000 or so distinct CDR3 sequences, over 9.5% appearing once. Time point defined: patch test 3, about 24 weeks after DPC sensitization. Treatment given: therapeutic diphenylcyclopropenone sensitization with weekly scalp DPC. Blood collection took place prior to placing each patch test. V was trimmed by 1 base and J by 4 bases, leaving 11 bases between them. The CDR3 loop spans 15 amino acids. Germline CDR1 reads KGHSH; CDR2 reads LQKENI. The genes are TRBV18 and TRBJ2-1, with D unclear. Sequencing was performed on whole blood, taken in connection with sensitization to the hapten diphenylcyclopropenone (DPC). This TCR derives from a middle-aged woman with alopecia areata. Some clones in this sample may be carry-over from other donors' samples. The CDR3 nucleotides are TGTGCCAGCTCACCACGGGTTGACGGTTACAATGAGCAGTTCTTC. Translated, it gives CASSPRVDGYNEQFF. The full variable domain, rest sourced from reference TRBV18 and TRBJ2-1, is NAGVMQNPRHLVRRRGQEARLRCSPMKGHSHVYWYRQLPEEGLKFMVYLQKENIIDESGMPKERFSAEFPKEGPSILRIQQVVRGDSAAYFCASSPRVDGYNEQFFGPGTRLTVL.